This TCR beta chain comes out of a study of blood T cells in healthy people across ages. Whole-study results and caveats: The fall in TCR beta diversity per million T cells was roughly linear with age.

Turning to this clonotype: Its antigen is as yet unknown.

V gave up 2 bases and J gave up 4 bases, with 14 bases separating them. CDR3 length: 15 residues. Germline-derived CDR1 and CDR2 are MNHEY and SMNVEV (reference sequence). A second PCR, run for about 7 to 11 cycles, used a sample-barcoded 5' primer plus a J-beta primer mix. TCRdb ran MiXCR on the 5' RACE reads and lists one entry per CDR3 protein. This sample carries about 680,000 distinct CDR3 sequences, around 48% of them seen once, and the ten largest clones take about 32%. This sequence joins TRBV27 and TRBJ1-2; maybe TRBD1 (6 bases). This receptor was identified in a woman between 55 and 75 years old in good health. Sequencing used blood. The CDR3 DNA reads as TGTGCCAGCAGTTTAGCGGGGGCGAGCGTCTATGGCTACACCTTC. It codes for CASSLAGASVYGYTF.